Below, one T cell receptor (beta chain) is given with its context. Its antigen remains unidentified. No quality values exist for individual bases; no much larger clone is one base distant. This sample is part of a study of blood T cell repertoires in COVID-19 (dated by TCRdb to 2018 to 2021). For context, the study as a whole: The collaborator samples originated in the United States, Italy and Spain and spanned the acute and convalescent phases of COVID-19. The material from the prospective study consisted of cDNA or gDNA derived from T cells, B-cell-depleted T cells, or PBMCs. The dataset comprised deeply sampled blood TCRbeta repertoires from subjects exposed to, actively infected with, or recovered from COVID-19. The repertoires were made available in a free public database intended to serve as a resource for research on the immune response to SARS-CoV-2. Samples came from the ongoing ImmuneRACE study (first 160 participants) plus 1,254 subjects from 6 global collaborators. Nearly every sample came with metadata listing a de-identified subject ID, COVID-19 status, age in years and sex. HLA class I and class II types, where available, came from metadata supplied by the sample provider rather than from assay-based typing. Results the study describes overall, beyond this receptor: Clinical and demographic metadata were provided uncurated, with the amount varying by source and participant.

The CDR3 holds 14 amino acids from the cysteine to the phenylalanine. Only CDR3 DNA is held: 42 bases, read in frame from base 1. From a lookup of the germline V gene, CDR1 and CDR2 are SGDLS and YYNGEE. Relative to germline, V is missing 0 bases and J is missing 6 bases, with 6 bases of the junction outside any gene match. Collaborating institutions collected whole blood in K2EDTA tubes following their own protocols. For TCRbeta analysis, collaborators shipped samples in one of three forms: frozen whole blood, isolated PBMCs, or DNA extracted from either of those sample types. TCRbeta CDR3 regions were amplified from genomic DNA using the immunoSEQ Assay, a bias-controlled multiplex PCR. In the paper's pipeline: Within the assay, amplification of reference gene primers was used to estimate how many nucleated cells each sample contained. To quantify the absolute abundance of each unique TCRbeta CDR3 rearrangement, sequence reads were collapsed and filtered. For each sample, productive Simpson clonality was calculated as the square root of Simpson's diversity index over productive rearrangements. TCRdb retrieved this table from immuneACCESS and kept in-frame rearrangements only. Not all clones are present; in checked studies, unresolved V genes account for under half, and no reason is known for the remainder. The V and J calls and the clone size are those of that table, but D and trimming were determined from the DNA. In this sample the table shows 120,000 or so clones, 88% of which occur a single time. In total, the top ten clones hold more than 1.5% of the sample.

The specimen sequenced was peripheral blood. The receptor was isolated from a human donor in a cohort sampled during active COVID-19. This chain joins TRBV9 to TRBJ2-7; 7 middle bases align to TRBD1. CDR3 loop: CASSVDPGGSEQYF. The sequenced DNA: TGTGCCAGCAGCGTAGACCCAGGGGGTAGCGAGCAGTACTTC.